A selection of T cell receptor beta chains follows, all from one sample in a study of cytomegalovirus exposure and HLA in healthy donors. Assay: immunoSEQ multiplex PCR; the TCRdb copy retains only in-frame clones and omits some. This table holds about 170,000 clones, under 75% found once. The sample comprised PBMCs. Source of these receptors: a man aged 35-49 years in good health and CMV-seropositive. CDR3s include the opening cysteine and the closing phenylalanine or tryptophan. A D gene is named only where the DNA matches it firmly. Rows give clone size only sometimes, using once, few, many, or a class for an expanded clone.

clone size: -; D gene: -; J gene: TRBJ2-2; V gene: TRBV4-3; CDR3 protein: CASSQIHLGGGGELFF; CDR3 DNA: TGCGCCAGCAGCCAAATTCACCTCGGCGGAGGCGGGGAGCTGTTTTTT
clone size: once; D gene: -; J gene: TRBJ1-1; V gene: TRBV13; CDR3 protein: CASSPQRTEAFF; CDR3 DNA: TGTGCCAGCAGCCCCCAGCGGACTGAAGCTTTCTTT
clone size: few; D gene: TRBD1; J gene: TRBJ1-1; V gene: TRBV7-8; CDR3 protein: CASSPGQGGTEAFF; CDR3 DNA: TGTGCCAGCAGCCCCGGGCAGGGGGGCACTGAAGCTTTCTTT
clone size: -; D gene: -; J gene: TRBJ1-6; V gene: TRBV5-1; CDR3 protein: CASSPSGGRNSPLHF; CDR3 DNA: TGCGCCAGCAGCCCGAGCGGGGGTCGCAATTCACCCCTCCACTTT
clone size: -; D gene: -; J gene: TRBJ1-2; V gene: TRBV30; CDR3 protein: CARLGGASGGYTF; CDR3 DNA: TGTGCCCGGCTAGGGGGGGCGTCTGGAGGCTACACCTTC
clone size: once; D gene: TRBD1; J gene: TRBJ2-7; V gene: TRBV7-9; CDR3 protein: CASSLGTGSSYEQYF; CDR3 DNA: TGTGCCAGCAGCTTAGGGACAGGGAGCTCCTACGAGCAGTACTTC
clone size: -; D gene: -; J gene: TRBJ1-1; V gene: TRBV9; CDR3 protein: CASSPREAFF; CDR3 DNA: TGTGCCAGCAGCCCCCGTGAAGCTTTCTTT
clone size: few; D gene: -; J gene: TRBJ2-7; V gene: TRBV7-8; CDR3 protein: CASSLARASEAYF; CDR3 DNA: TGTGCCAGCAGCTTAGCGAGGGCTAGCGAGGCGTACTTC
clone size: -; D gene: -; J gene: TRBJ1-5; V gene: TRBV7-2; CDR3 protein: CASSFPRGNQPQHF; CDR3 DNA: TGTGCCAGCAGCTTCCCCAGAGGGAATCAGCCCCAGCATTTT
clone size: few; D gene: -; J gene: TRBJ1-6; V gene: TRBV4-2; CDR3 protein: CASSQGVREALHF; CDR3 DNA: TGTGCCAGCAGCCAAGGGGTAAGGGAGGCCCTCCACTTT
clone size: -; D gene: -; J gene: TRBJ1-1; V gene: TRBV7-2; CDR3 protein: CASSLAPVNTEAFF; CDR3 DNA: TGTGCCAGCAGCTTAGCTCCCGTAAACACTGAAGCTTTCTTT
clone size: -; D gene: TRBD2; J gene: TRBJ2-5; V gene: TRBV7-9; CDR3 protein: CASSLGLAGGLETQYF; CDR3 DNA: TGTGCCAGCAGCTTAGGCCTAGCGGGGGGCCTAGAGACCCAGTACTTC
clone size: -; D gene: -; J gene: TRBJ2-3; V gene: TRBV7-7; CDR3 protein: CASSLGSAGTEEQYF; CDR3 DNA: TGTGCTAGCAGCTTAGGTTCGGCGGGCACCGAGGAGCAGTATTTT
clone size: -; D gene: TRBD1; J gene: TRBJ1-1; V gene: TRBV5-4; CDR3 protein: CASRQNVRDKQGDTEAFF; CDR3 DNA: TGTGCCAGCAGGCAAAACGTCCGGGACAAACAGGGGGACACTGAAGCTTTCTTT
clone size: -; D gene: -; J gene: TRBJ1-1; V gene: TRBV19; CDR3 protein: CASGATVNTEAFF; CDR3 DNA: TGTGCCAGTGGCGCAACAGTGAACACTGAAGCTTTCTTT
clone size: -; D gene: -; J gene: TRBJ2-7; V gene: TRBV27; CDR3 protein: CASSLGTYSYEQYF; CDR3 DNA: TGTGCCAGCAGTTTGGGCACCTACTCCTACGAGCAGTACTTC
clone size: few; D gene: -; J gene: TRBJ1-5; V gene: TRBV7-3; CDR3 protein: CASSLTVNQPQHF; CDR3 DNA: TGTGCCAGCAGCTTGACAGTCAATCAGCCCCAGCATTTT
clone size: -; D gene: -; J gene: TRBJ1-5; V gene: TRBV6-1; CDR3 protein: CASRDLGVQGGPQHF; CDR3 DNA: TGTGCCAGCAGGGACCTGGGAGTTCAGGGAGGGCCCCAGCATTTT
clone size: few; D gene: -; J gene: TRBJ2-5; V gene: TRBV7-9; CDR3 protein: CASSPSGAGETQYF; CDR3 DNA: TGTGCCAGCAGCCCATCAGGGGCCGGGGAGACCCAGTACTTC
clone size: -; D gene: -; J gene: TRBJ1-5; V gene: TRBV2; CDR3 protein: CASSDQGLGNQPQHF; CDR3 DNA: TGTGCCAGCAGTGACCAGGGTTTAGGGAATCAGCCCCAGCATTTT
clone size: -; D gene: TRBD1; J gene: TRBJ2-1; V gene: TRBV9; CDR3 protein: CASSIGTGKNEQFF; CDR3 DNA: TGTGCCAGCAGCATCGGGACAGGGAAGAATGAGCAGTTCTTC
clone size: -; D gene: -; J gene: TRBJ2-7; V gene: TRBV7-2; CDR3 protein: CASSLDQGAEQYF; CDR3 DNA: TGTGCCAGCAGCTTGGACCAGGGTGCCGAGCAGTACTTC
clone size: -; D gene: TRBD1; J gene: TRBJ2-5; V gene: TRBV5-6; CDR3 protein: CASSFRQGAEEQYF; CDR3 DNA: TGTGCCAGCAGCTTCCGACAGGGGGCGGAGGAGCAGTACTTC
clone size: once; D gene: TRBD1; J gene: TRBJ1-2; V gene: TRBV7-2; CDR3 protein: CASSPGQGGSGYTF; CDR3 DNA: TGTGCCAGCAGCCCCGGACAGGGAGGGTCTGGCTACACCTTC
clone size: -; D gene: -; J gene: TRBJ2-3; V gene: TRBV7-9; CDR3 protein: CSSSLGWDTQYF; CDR3 DNA: TGTTCCAGCAGCCTCGGTTGGGATACGCAGTATTTT
clone size: -; D gene: -; J gene: TRBJ2-2; V gene: TRBV6-4; CDR3 protein: CASSRQANTGELFF; CDR3 DNA: TGTGCCAGCAGTCGACAGGCCAACACCGGGGAGCTGTTTTTT
clone size: -; D gene: TRBD1; J gene: TRBJ1-2; V gene: TRBV6-1; CDR3 protein: CASDRASNYGYTF; CDR3 DNA: TGTGCCAGCGACAGGGCTTCTAACTATGGCTACACCTTC
clone size: -; D gene: -; J gene: TRBJ2-7; V gene: TRBV7-9; CDR3 protein: CASSFLRTGDEQYF; CDR3 DNA: TGTGCCAGCAGCTTCCTACGGACTGGCGACGAGCAGTACTTC
clone size: -; D gene: TRBD2; J gene: TRBJ2-5; V gene: TRBV11-2; CDR3 protein: CASSSLGGAGGYQETQYF; CDR3 DNA: TGTGCCAGCAGCTCCCTAGGGGGAGCGGGGGGCTACCAAGAGACCCAGTACTTC
clone size: once; D gene: -; J gene: TRBJ2-3; V gene: TRBV21-1; CDR3 protein: CASSKKVVGPPGTDTQYF; CDR3 DNA: TGTGCCAGCAGCAAAAAGGTAGTGGGGCCCCCGGGCACAGATACGCAGTATTTT
clone size: -; D gene: -; J gene: TRBJ1-4; V gene: TRBV4-1; CDR3 protein: CASNPHRDKSEKLFF; CDR3 DNA: TGCGCCAGCAACCCCCACAGGGATAAAAGTGAAAAACTGTTTTTT
clone size: -; D gene: TRBD2; J gene: TRBJ2-1; V gene: TRBV15; CDR3 protein: CATSIGGGGNNEQFF; CDR3 DNA: TGTGCCACCAGCATCGGCGGGGGGGGCAACAATGAGCAGTTCTTC
clone size: -; D gene: TRBD1; J gene: TRBJ1-4; V gene: TRBV27; CDR3 protein: CASSLRDREGEKLFF; CDR3 DNA: TGTGCCAGCAGTTTAAGGGACAGGGAGGGCGAAAAACTGTTTTTT
clone size: -; D gene: -; J gene: TRBJ2-7; V gene: TRBV19; CDR3 protein: CASSLGQNYEQYF; CDR3 DNA: TGTGCCAGTAGTTTGGGGCAGAACTACGAGCAGTACTTC
clone size: -; D gene: TRBD1; J gene: TRBJ1-6; V gene: TRBV6-4; CDR3 protein: CASSGTGGPLHF; CDR3 DNA: TGTGCCAGCAGCGGGACAGGGGGGCCCCTCCACTTT
clone size: -; D gene: TRBD1; J gene: TRBJ1-2; V gene: TRBV5-6; CDR3 protein: CASSFYLLGDRGINGYTF; CDR3 DNA: TGTGCCAGCAGCTTCTACCTCTTGGGGGACAGGGGAATAAATGGCTACACCTTC
clone size: once; D gene: TRBD1; J gene: TRBJ1-6; V gene: TRBV10-3; CDR3 protein: CATRLDRKNSPLHF; CDR3 DNA: TGTGCCACGCGACTGGACAGGAAGAATTCACCCCTCCACTTT
clone size: -; D gene: TRBD2; J gene: TRBJ2-7; V gene: TRBV7-2; CDR3 protein: CASSLGSSGGPGYEQYF; CDR3 DNA: TGTGCCAGCAGCTTAGGATCTAGCGGGGGGCCAGGGTACGAGCAGTACTTC
clone size: -; D gene: -; J gene: TRBJ1-1; V gene: TRBV30; CDR3 protein: CAWGLQEMNTEAFF; CDR3 DNA: TGTGCCTGGGGCCTACAGGAGATGAACACTGAAGCTTTCTTT
clone size: -; D gene: -; J gene: TRBJ1-1; V gene: TRBV7-3; CDR3 protein: CASSADSNTEAFF; CDR3 DNA: TGTGCCAGCAGCGCGGACTCGAACACTGAAGCTTTCTTT
clone size: -; D gene: -; J gene: TRBJ1-5; V gene: TRBV29-1; CDR3 protein: CSVELQDNQPQHF; CDR3 DNA: TGCAGCGTTGAATTGCAGGACAATCAGCCCCAGCATTTT
clone size: -; D gene: TRBD1; J gene: TRBJ1-4; V gene: TRBV4-2; CDR3 protein: CASSQEGQGRGSEKLFF; CDR3 DNA: TGTGCCAGCAGCCAAGAGGGACAGGGAAGGGGAAGCGAAAAACTGTTTTTT
clone size: once; D gene: TRBD1; J gene: TRBJ1-2; V gene: TRBV7-9; CDR3 protein: CASSLEGQAYGYTF; CDR3 DNA: TGTGCCAGCAGCTTAGAGGGACAGGCTTATGGCTACACCTTC
clone size: -; D gene: TRBD1; J gene: TRBJ2-3; V gene: TRBV19; CDR3 protein: CASRSGTGLSDTQYF; CDR3 DNA: TGTGCCAGTAGGTCCGGGACAGGGCTCTCAGATACGCAGTATTTT
clone size: once; D gene: -; J gene: TRBJ2-7; V gene: TRBV6-5; CDR3 protein: CASRNLQGRDNYF; CDR3 DNA: TGTGCCAGCAGAAACCTCCAAGGAAGGGACAACTACTTC
clone size: -; D gene: TRBD1; J gene: TRBJ1-5; V gene: TRBV6-1; CDR3 protein: CASTFQGASNQPQHF; CDR3 DNA: TGTGCCAGCACTTTCCAGGGGGCCAGCAATCAGCCCCAGCATTTT
clone size: -; D gene: TRBD1; J gene: TRBJ1-2; V gene: TRBV9; CDR3 protein: CASSEGQGARYGYTF; CDR3 DNA: TGTGCCAGCAGCGAGGGACAGGGGGCAAGGTATGGCTACACCTTC
clone size: few; D gene: TRBD1; J gene: TRBJ1-1; V gene: TRBV5-4; CDR3 protein: CASSATGGEAFF; CDR3 DNA: TGTGCCAGCAGCGCGACAGGGGGTGAAGCTTTCTTT
clone size: -; D gene: -; J gene: TRBJ2-3; V gene: TRBV10-3; CDR3 protein: CAISEFGWDTQYF; CDR3 DNA: TGTGCCATCAGTGAGTTCGGGTGGGATACGCAGTATTTT
clone size: few; D gene: -; J gene: TRBJ1-2; V gene: TRBV5-4; CDR3 protein: CASSLGSGSGGYTF; CDR3 DNA: TGTGCCAGCAGCTTGGGTTCAGGGTCTGGAGGCTACACCTTC
clone size: -; D gene: TRBD1; J gene: TRBJ1-2; V gene: TRBV2; CDR3 protein: CASRQGAAYGYTF; CDR3 DNA: TGTGCCAGCAGACAGGGGGCGGCCTATGGCTACACCTTC
clone size: -; D gene: TRBD1; J gene: TRBJ1-3; V gene: TRBV27; CDR3 protein: CASSLSRQGGNTIYF; CDR3 DNA: TGTGCCAGCAGTTTATCGCGACAGGGGGGAAACACCATATATTTT
clone size: -; D gene: TRBD1; J gene: TRBJ1-6; V gene: TRBV10-3; CDR3 protein: CAIRTNTAGGVSPLHF; CDR3 DNA: TGTGCCATCAGGACTAACACGGCAGGGGGAGTTTCACCCCTCCACTTT
clone size: -; D gene: -; J gene: TRBJ1-6; V gene: TRBV27; CDR3 protein: CASSLSLGAPGSPLHF; CDR3 DNA: TGTGCCAGCAGTTTATCGTTGGGGGCCCCAGGGTCACCCCTCCACTTT
clone size: -; D gene: -; J gene: TRBJ1-4; V gene: TRBV5-1; CDR3 protein: CASSPGTREKLFF; CDR3 DNA: TGCGCCAGCAGCCCTGGGACTCGTGAAAAACTGTTTTTT